Detailed here is one TCR beta chain. Its antigen specificity is not known. No clone much larger than this one lies a single base away; base qualities are absent. The sample originates from a study of T cells in narcolepsy (dated by TCRdb to 2016 to 2018). In terms of the full investigation: The study enrolled patients with narcolepsy type 1 or type 2 (NT1, NT2) together with healthy control donors. Autoreactive T cells targeting hypocretin neuron self-antigens (hypocretin, TRIB2) were sought in narcolepsy patients, and TCR Vbeta sequencing was used to track clonotypes in blood and CSF.

Memory CD4+ T cells were sorted ex vivo from peripheral blood of narcolepsy patients and healthy controls for TCR Vbeta sequencing. What the study reported, not specific to this receptor: Certain blood memory CD4+ repertoires from patients and controls had no sequences that matched autoreactive T cell clones. Plots that compared CSF and blood CD4+ T cell clonotypes from the same patient highlighted HCRT-specific and TRIB2-specific autoreactive clonotypes. Patients and controls had similar numbers of sequenced blood memory CD4+ clonotypes, with averages of around 39,000 in patients and some 36,000 in controls. According to the report, autoreactive clonotypes were detected serially in the blood of the same patients and of different patients, but not in healthy controls.

Library generation was performed with the immunoSEQ multiplex PCR assay. TCRdb took over this immuneACCESS table, retaining in-frame rearrangements with V and J assigned. Such tables are incomplete; in checked studies, under half of the missing clones stem from an unresolved V gene, and the remainder is unexplained. The sample records about 30,000 clones, around 86% of which are singletons. The ten largest clones capture more than 0.9% of the sample. The germline V gene encodes CDR1 SGHRS and CDR2 YFSETQ. V loses 4 bases, J loses 4 bases, and the germline ends lie 11 bases apart. The CDR3 goes from the cysteine to the phenylalanine over 14 residues. The kept DNA is CDR3 alone, 42 bases in frame from the first base.

The chain is encoded by TRBV5-1 joined to TRBJ2-2, with the identity of the D gene unclear. Sample: CD45RA- memory CD4+ T cells from PBMCs. Interpreted using the paper, the cell subset or site label stands for: memory T cells sorted ex vivo from peripheral blood. This receptor was obtained from a human donor with narcolepsy. The CDR3 region reads CASSPEGVTGELFF. The nucleotide sequence reads TGCGCCAGCAGCCCGGAAGGTGTCACCGGGGAGCTGTTTTTT. With the portions outside the CDR3 filled from the reference TRBV5-1 and TRBJ2-2 genes, the complete variable region becomes KAGVTQTPRYLIKTRGQQVTLSCSPISGHRSVSWYQQTPGQGLQFLFEYFSETQRNKGNFPGRFSGRQFSNSRSEMNVSTLELGDSALYLCASSPEGVTGELFFGEGSRLTVL.